These T cell receptor beta chains were read from a single sample in a study of cytotoxic CD8 clonotypes in ibrutinib-treated CLL. Some clones are missing from TCRdb's copy, which holds only in-frame ones; the method was immunoSEQ multiplex PCR. Here the sample spans more than 200,000 clones, around 75% being singletons. This sample comprised PBMCs, obtained after 12 months of ibrutinib treatment. The receptors derive from a human donor with chronic lymphocytic leukemia. Both conserved end residues are part of each CDR3. The order of the fields is CDR3 DNA, CDR3 protein, D gene, J gene, V gene, clone size. D genes are given only for firm matches. Where a row states a size, it is once, few, many or the class of an expanded clone; other rows omit it.

TGTGCCAGCAGCACAAATGAGCAGTTCTTC,CASSTNEQFF,.,TRBJ2-1,TRBV7-9,.
TGCGCCAGCAGTCAATTGAGTACAGGGCGTTCTCAGCCCCAGCATTTT,CASSQLSTGRSQPQHF,.,TRBJ1-5,TRBV23-1,.
TGTGCCAGCAACCCTGGGGTGGCAGGGAACAATCAGCCCCAGCATTTT,CASNPGVAGNNQPQHF,.,TRBJ1-5,TRBV2,few
TGTGCCAGCAGCTTAGTCCACGGGAATACTGGTGATACGCAGTATTTT,CASSLVHGNTGDTQYF,.,TRBJ2-3,TRBV7-2,.
TGTGCCAGCTCACCAGGACTAGAAACTGGGGAGCAGTACTTC,CASSPGLETGEQYF,TRBD2,TRBJ2-7,TRBV18,.
TGTGCCAGCAGCTTAGGAAGGACAGTCTATGGCTACACCTTC,CASSLGRTVYGYTF,.,TRBJ1-2,TRBV7-2,few
TGTGCCAGCAGTTTAGGGGGCGGGTACGGCTACACCTTC,CASSLGGGYGYTF,TRBD1,TRBJ1-2,TRBV7-8,few
TGTGCCAGCAGCCCCCACGGCGGGAGTCCTGGCTACACCTTC,CASSPHGGSPGYTF,.,TRBJ1-2,TRBV16,.
TGTGCCAGCAGAGCCGGGACACCAACGGGGAGTGGCTACACCTTC,CASRAGTPTGSGYTF,.,TRBJ1-2,TRBV6-1,.
TGTGCCAGCAGCTATTATATGGGGGAGCTGTTTTTT,CASSYYMGELFF,.,TRBJ2-2,TRBV7-2,.